This T cell receptor beta chain was sequenced during a study of cytomegalovirus exposure and HLA in healthy donors. The CDR3 contains 13 residues. Looked up from germline, CDR1 is SNHLY and CDR2 is FYNNEI. The V and J ends lost 4 bases and 3 bases respectively, with 9 bases between them. The PCR contained 60 Vbeta and 13 Jbeta primers. Only in-frame clones appear in the TCRdb table, and some are missing; sequencing was by immunoSEQ multiplex PCR. The sample lists approximately 210,000 clones; about 75% were seen once. These donors counted as nominally healthy when sampled, but unrecorded immune exposures were likely. Turning to this clone: What it binds is unknown.

Study findings and constraints: Later analysis identified a missense DCLRE1C variant that was linked to TCR beta V- and J-gene trimming. Researchers counted 150 to 200 TCR beta chains as cytomegalovirus-associated. Immune exposure was documented only through CMV serostatus.

The chain combines TRBV2 with TRBJ1-2, with D unresolved. The sequence came from a male donor in good health and CMV-seronegative. The source material was PBMCs. The CDR3 here is CASSVGGDYGYTF. As DNA, the CDR3 is TGTGCCAGCAGTGTGGGAGGAGACTATGGCTACACCTTC.